This T cell receptor beta chain is drawn from a study of cytomegalovirus exposure and HLA in healthy donors. The method was immunoSEQ multiplex PCR; TCRdb's version includes in-frame clones alone and lacks a portion of them. The table has about 160,000 clones, approximately 87% seen once; the top ten hold around 5%. This CDR3 is built from 17 residues. Germline CDR1 is MGHRA and CDR2 is YSYEKL. The trim removed 1 base at V and 0 bases at J, leaving 2 bases unmatched. Study conclusions and caveats: Among TCR beta chains, those listed as cytomegalovirus-associated numbered some 170. In vitro data verified three CMV-associated chains as specific for CMV antigens. While the bulk of TCR sequences proved rare, some public TCRs turned up in many donors.

In the case of this clone: Its target is unknown.

What was sequenced was PBMCs. The source of this sequence is a young woman in good health and CMV-seronegative. The J gene is TRBJ2-1, the V gene TRBV4-1, with TRBD1 matching over 11 bases. The CDR3 bases are TGCGCCAGCAGCCAAGCGGGGACAGGGGGCTCCTACAATGAGCAGTTCTTC. It yields the protein CASSQAGTGGSYNEQFF.